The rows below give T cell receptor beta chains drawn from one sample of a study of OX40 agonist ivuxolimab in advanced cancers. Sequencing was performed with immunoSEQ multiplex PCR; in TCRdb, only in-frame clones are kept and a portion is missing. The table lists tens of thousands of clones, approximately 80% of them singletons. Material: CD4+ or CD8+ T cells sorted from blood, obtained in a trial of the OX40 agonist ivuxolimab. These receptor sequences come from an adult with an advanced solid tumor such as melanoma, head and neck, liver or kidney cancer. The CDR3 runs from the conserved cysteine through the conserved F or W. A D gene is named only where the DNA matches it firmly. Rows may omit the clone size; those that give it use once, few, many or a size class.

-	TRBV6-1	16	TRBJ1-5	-	CASSEDRGYSNQPQHF	TGTGCCAGCAGTGAAGACAGAGGATATTCCAATCAGCCCCAGCATTTT
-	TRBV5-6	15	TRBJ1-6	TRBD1	CASSSDRESNSPLHF	TGTGCCAGCAGCTCCGACAGGGAAAGTAATTCACCCCTCCACTTT
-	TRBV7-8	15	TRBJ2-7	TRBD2	CASSLEVKPGGEQYF	TGTGCCAGCAGCTTAGAGGTAAAACCGGGAGGCGAGCAGTACTTC
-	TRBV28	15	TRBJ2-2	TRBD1	CASRQDRVGAGELFF	TGTGCCAGCAGACAAGACAGGGTTGGGGCCGGGGAGCTGTTTTTT
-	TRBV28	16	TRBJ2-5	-	CASSLDLGGSGETQYF	TGTGCCAGCAGTTTAGATTTAGGGGGTTCGGGAGAGACCCAGTACTTC
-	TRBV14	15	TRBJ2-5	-	CASSSSLQEEETQYF	TGTGCCAGCAGCTCCTCCCTACAGGAGGAAGAGACCCAGTACTTC
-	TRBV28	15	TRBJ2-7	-	CASSLEGEHSSEQYF	TGTGCCAGCAGTTTAGAGGGTGAACACTCCAGCGAGCAGTACTTC
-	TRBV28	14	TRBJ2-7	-	CASRGQGSGYEQYF	TGTGCCAGCAGGGGGCAGGGGAGCGGGTACGAGCAGTACTTC
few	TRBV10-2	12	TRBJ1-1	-	CASSERTTEAFF	TGCGCCAGCAGTGAGCGTACAACTGAAGCTTTCTTT
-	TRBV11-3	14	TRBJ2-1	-	CASSLPGRRNEQFF	TGTGCCAGCAGCTTACCTGGCAGGAGGAATGAGCAGTTCTTC
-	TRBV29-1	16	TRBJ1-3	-	CSVVILRSTSGNTIYF	TGCAGCGTTGTTATCCTCCGGTCTACCTCTGGAAACACCATATATTTT
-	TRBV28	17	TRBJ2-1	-	CASSPTAYLEPGGKQFF	TGTGCCAGCAGTCCGACAGCTTACCTTGAACCGGGCGGAAAGCAGTTCTTC
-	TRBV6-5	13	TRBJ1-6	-	CATTGTGISPLHF	TGTGCCACCACCGGTACAGGGATTTCACCCCTCCACTTT
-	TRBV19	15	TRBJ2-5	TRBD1	CASSTTGGPQETQYF	TGTGCCAGTAGTACCACAGGGGGCCCGCAAGAGACCCAGTACTTC
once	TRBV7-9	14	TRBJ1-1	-	CASRPLGGNTEAFF	TGTGCCAGCAGACCTTTAGGGGGGAACACTGAAGCTTTCTTT
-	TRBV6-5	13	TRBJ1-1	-	CASSYSEVTEAFF	TGTGCCAGCAGTTACTCAGAGGTAACTGAAGCTTTCTTT
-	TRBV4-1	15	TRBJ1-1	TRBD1	CASSQQRQGNTEAFF	TGCGCCAGCAGCCAACAAAGACAGGGGAACACTGAAGCTTTCTTT
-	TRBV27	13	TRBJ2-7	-	CASSPRGPYEQYF	TGTGCCAGCAGTCCCCGGGGGCCCTACGAGCAGTACTTC
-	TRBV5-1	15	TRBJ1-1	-	CASSLYLGAGTEAFF	TGCGCCAGCAGCTTGTATTTGGGGGCCGGCACTGAAGCTTTCTTT
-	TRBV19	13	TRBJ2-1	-	CASRPVDYNEQFF	TGTGCCAGTAGACCAGTGGACTACAATGAGCAGTTCTTC
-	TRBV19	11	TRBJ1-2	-	CATHGLYGYTF	TGTGCCACCCACGGTCTCTATGGCTACACCTTC
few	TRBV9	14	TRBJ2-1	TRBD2	CASSSWREGNEQFF	TGTGCCAGCAGCTCCTGGCGGGAGGGCAATGAGCAGTTCTTC
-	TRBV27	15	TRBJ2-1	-	CASCSGTRPYNEQFF	TGTGCCAGCTGTTCCGGGACAAGGCCCTACAATGAGCAGTTCTTC
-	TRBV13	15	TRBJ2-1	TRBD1	CASSPRTGMRNEQFF	TGTGCCAGCAGCCCCAGGACAGGGATGAGGAATGAGCAGTTCTTC
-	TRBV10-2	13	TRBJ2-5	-	CASSEDLEETQYF	TGCGCCAGCAGTGAGGATTTAGAAGAGACCCAGTACTTC
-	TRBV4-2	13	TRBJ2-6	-	CASRIAGANVLTF	TGTGCCAGTAGAATCGCTGGGGCCAACGTCCTGACTTTC
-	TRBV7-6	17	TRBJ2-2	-	CASSLNFIPDNTGELFF	TGTGCCAGCAGCTTAAATTTTATCCCCGATAACACCGGGGAGCTGTTTTTT
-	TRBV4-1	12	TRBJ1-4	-	CASSHGTTKLFF	TGCGCCAGCAGCCACGGGACGACAAAACTGTTTTTT
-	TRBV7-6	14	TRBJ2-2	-	CASSLAVNTGELFF	TGTGCCAGCAGCCTGGCGGTGAACACCGGGGAGCTGTTTTTT
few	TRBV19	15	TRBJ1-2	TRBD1	CASIFRTGVRSGYTF	TGTGCCAGTATTTTCCGGACAGGGGTGAGGAGTGGCTACACCTTC
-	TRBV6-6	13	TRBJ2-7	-	CASSYSHTYEQYF	TGTGCCAGCAGTTACTCTCACACCTACGAGCAGTACTTC
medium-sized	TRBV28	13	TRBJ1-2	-	CASSFGLNYGYTF	TGTGCCAGCAGTTTTGGCCTGAACTATGGCTACACCTTC
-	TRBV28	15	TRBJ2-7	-	CASSFLVGNRYEQYF	TGTGCCAGCAGTTTCCTAGTGGGGAACCGCTACGAGCAGTACTTC
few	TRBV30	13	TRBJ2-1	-	CAWGGTYDNEQFF	TGTGCCTGGGGAGGGACGTACGACAATGAGCAGTTCTTC
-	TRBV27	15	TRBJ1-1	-	CASSPLGTMNTEAFF	TGTGCCAGCAGTCCACTCGGTACCATGAACACTGAAGCTTTCTTT
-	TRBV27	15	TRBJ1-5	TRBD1	CASSLTGALGQPQHF	TGTGCCAGCAGTCTCACAGGGGCTCTGGGGCAGCCCCAGCATTTT
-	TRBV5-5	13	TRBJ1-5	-	CASSTWSNQPQHF	TGTGCCAGCAGCACATGGAGCAATCAGCCCCAGCATTTT
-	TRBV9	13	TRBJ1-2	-	CASRSDVDLGYTF	TGTGCCAGCAGATCAGACGTAGACCTGGGCTACACCTTC
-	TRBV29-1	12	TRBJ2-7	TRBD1	CSVGQGGDEQYF	TGCAGCGTAGGACAGGGAGGCGACGAGCAGTACTTC
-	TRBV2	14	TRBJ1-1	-	CASSDPRVNTEAFF	TGTGCCAGCAGTGATCCCAGGGTGAACACTGAAGCTTTCTTT
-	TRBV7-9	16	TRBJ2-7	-	CASSPPWSPDGYEQYF	TGTGCCAGCAGCCCCCCTTGGTCCCCAGATGGGTACGAGCAGTACTTC
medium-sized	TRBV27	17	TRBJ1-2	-	CASSLDQTWGLNYGYTF	TGTGCCAGCAGTTTGGACCAAACGTGGGGATTAAACTATGGCTACACCTTC
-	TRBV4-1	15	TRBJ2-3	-	CASLRTETSTDTQYF	TGCGCCAGCCTACGGACAGAGACTAGCACAGATACGCAGTATTTT
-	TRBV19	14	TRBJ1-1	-	CASSIGGTYTEAFF	TGTGCCAGTAGTATCGGGGGGACCTACACTGAAGCTTTCTTT
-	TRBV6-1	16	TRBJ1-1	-	CASSDEGRQGSAEAFF	TGTGCCAGCAGTGATGAGGGTCGGCAGGGGTCCGCTGAAGCTTTCTTT
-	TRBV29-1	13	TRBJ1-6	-	CSVRGGIGSPLHF	TGCAGCGTCCGGGGGGGTATTGGGTCACCCCTCCACTTT
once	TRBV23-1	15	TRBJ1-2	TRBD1	CASSHRQGYIHGYTF	TGCGCCAGCAGTCATAGACAGGGTTACATCCATGGCTACACCTTC
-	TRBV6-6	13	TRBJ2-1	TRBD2	CASLSGSRNEQFF	TGTGCCAGTCTTAGCGGGAGCCGCAATGAGCAGTTCTTC
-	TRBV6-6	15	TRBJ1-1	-	CASSYDVDSYTEAFF	TGTGCCAGCAGTTACGATGTCGACAGTTACACTGAAGCTTTCTTT
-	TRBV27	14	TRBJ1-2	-	CASSLRTANYGYTF	TGTGCCAGCAGTTTAAGGACCGCTAACTATGGCTACACCTTC
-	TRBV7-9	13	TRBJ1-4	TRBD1	CASSLGGQEKLFF	TGTGCCAGCAGCTTAGGGGGACAGGAAAAACTGTTTTTT
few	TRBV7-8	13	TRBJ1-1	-	CASSLGGRTEAFF	TGTGCCAGCAGCTTGGGGGGGAGGACTGAAGCTTTCTTT